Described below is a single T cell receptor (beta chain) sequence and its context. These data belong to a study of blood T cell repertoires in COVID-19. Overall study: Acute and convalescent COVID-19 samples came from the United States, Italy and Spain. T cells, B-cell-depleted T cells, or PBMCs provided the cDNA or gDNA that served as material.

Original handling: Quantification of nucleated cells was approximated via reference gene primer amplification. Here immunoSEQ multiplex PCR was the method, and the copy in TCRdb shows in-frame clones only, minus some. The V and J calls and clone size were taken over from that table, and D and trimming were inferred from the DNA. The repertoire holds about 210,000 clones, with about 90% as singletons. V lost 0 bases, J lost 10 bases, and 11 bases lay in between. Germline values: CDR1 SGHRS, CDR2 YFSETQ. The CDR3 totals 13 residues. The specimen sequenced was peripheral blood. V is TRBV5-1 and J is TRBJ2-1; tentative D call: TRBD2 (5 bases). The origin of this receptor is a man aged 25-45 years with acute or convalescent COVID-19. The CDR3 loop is CASSLGGYSEQFF. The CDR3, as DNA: TGCGCCAGCAGCTTGGGAGGGTATTCGGAGCAGTTCTTC.